This entry is about one T cell receptor beta chain. This clone was seen only a few times. It has no known antigen specificity. No base quality information exists; no much larger clone differs at one position. One collaborating source in Seattle enrolled patients during active infection and followed them longitudinally through the course of disease. Whole blood was collected in K2EDTA tubes by collaborating institutions according to the institutions' own protocols. For TCRbeta analysis, collaborator samples were shipped as frozen whole blood, as isolated PBMCs, or as DNA extracted from either sample type. These data originate in a study of blood T cell repertoires in COVID-19 (TCRdb year 2020). Background for the entire study: The collaborator samples originated in the United States, Italy and Spain and spanned the acute and convalescent phases of COVID-19. A de-identified subject ID, COVID-19 status, age in years and sex were almost always included in the sample metadata. The material from the prospective study consisted of cDNA or gDNA derived from T cells, B-cell-depleted T cells, or PBMCs. The repertoires were released in a freely available public database intended as a resource for research on the immune response to SARS-CoV-2. Subjects who had been exposed to COVID-19, were actively infected with it, or had recovered from it provided the deeply sampled blood TCRbeta repertoires that made up the dataset. The samples were drawn from two sources: the first 160 participants of the ongoing ImmuneRACE study, and 1,200 or so subjects contributed by 6 global collaborators. Where HLA class I and class II types were available, the types were taken from metadata supplied by the sample provider, not from assay-based typing. Here is what the overall study found, with its caveats: How much clinical and demographic metadata was included differed by source and by participant, and the metadata was provided uncurated.

The CDR3 runs 13 amino acids, cysteine and phenylalanine included. The CDR3 DNA has 39 bases and is translated from base 1. CDR1 and CDR2 were assigned from the germline V gene as MGHRA and YSYEKL. After removal of 4 bases from V and 5 bases from J, the junction retains 3 bases not matched to a gene. TCRbeta CDR3 regions were amplified from genomic DNA using the immunoSEQ Assay, a bias-controlled multiplex PCR. On the authors' methods: Within the assay, amplification of reference gene primers was used to estimate how many nucleated cells each sample contained. Sequence reads were collapsed and filtered to measure the absolute abundance of every unique TCRbeta CDR3 rearrangement. Productive Simpson clonality was computed per sample as the square root of Simpson's diversity index over productive rearrangements. TCRdb mirrors the immuneACCESS table, restricted to in-frame sequences. Some clones are absent from its copies; in checked studies, under half trace to an unresolved V gene, and the reason for the others is unknown. V, J and clone size reflect that table, while D and trimming were determined from the DNA. Counted in this sample were some 390,000 clones; around 87% of them appeared once. The top ten clonotypes cover approximately 2.4% of the sample.

Material for sequencing was peripheral blood. The sequence was collected from a woman between 55 and 75 years old with COVID-19, enrolled during active disease. The rearranged chain carries TRBV4-1 and TRBJ1-1, and 8 junction bases match TRBD1. The CDR3 region: CASSPTGVTEAFF. The DNA reads as follows: TGCGCCAGCAGCCCGACAGGGGTTACTGAAGCTTTCTTT.